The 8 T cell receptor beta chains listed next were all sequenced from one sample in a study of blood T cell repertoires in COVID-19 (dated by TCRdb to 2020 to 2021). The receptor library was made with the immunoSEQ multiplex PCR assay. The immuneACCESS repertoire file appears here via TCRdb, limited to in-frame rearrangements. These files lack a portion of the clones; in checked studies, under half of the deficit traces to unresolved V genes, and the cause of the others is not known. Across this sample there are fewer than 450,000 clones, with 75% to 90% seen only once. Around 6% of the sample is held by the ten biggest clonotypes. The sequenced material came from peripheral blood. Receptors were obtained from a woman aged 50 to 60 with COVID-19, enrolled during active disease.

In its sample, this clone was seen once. CDR3 loop: CASRRGLAGVWEQFF. The CDR3 nucleotides read TGTGCCAGCAGGCGAGGACTAGCGGGAGTCTGGGAGCAGTTCTTC. The chain uses TRBV7-2 and TRBJ2-1; 13 bases align to TRBD2. The CDR3 is made up of 15 amino acids. V gave up 6 bases and J gave up 10 bases; unmatched junction bases: 9. The germline gives CDR1 SGHTA, CDR2 FQGNSA. Full variable domain (remainder filled in from reference TRBV7-2 and TRBJ2-1): GAGVSQSPSNKVTEKGKDVELRCDPISGHTALYWYRQSLGQGLEFLIYFQGNSAPDKSGLPSDRFSAERTGGSVSTLTIQRTQQEDSAVYLCASRRGLAGVWEQFFGPGTRLTVL.

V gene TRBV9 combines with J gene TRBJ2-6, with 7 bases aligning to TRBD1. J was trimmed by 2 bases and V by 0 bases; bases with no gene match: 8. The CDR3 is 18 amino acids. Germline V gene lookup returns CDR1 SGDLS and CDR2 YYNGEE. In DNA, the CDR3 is TGTGCCAGCAGCGTAGCCTCGACAGGGAAGGCTGGGGCCAACGTCCTGACTTTC. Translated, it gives CASSVASTGKAGANVLTF.

The DNA for the CDR3 is TGTGCCAGCAGCTTAAACAGGGGGCATTCACCCCTCCACTTT. Translated: CASSLNRGHSPLHF. The chain combines TRBV7-9 with TRBJ1-6, with 9 bases aligning to TRBD1. Germline CDR1 reads SEHNR; CDR2 reads FQNEAQ (reference sequence). The trim removed 2 bases at V and 8 bases at J, leaving 1 base unmatched. CDR3 length: 14 residues.

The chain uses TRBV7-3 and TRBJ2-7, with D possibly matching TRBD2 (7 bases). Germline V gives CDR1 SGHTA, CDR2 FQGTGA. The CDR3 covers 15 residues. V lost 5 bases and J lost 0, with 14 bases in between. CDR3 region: CASSPRGEGSYEQYF. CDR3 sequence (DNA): TGTGCCAGCAGCCCTAGGGGGGAGGGCTCCTACGAGCAGTACTTC.

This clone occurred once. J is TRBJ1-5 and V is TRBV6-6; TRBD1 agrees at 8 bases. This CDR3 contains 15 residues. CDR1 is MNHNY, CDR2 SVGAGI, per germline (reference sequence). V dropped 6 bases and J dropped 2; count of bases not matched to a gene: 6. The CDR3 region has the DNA TGTGCCAGCAGGTCCGGGACAGGCGGCAATCAGCCCCAGCATTTT. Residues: CASRSGTGGNQPQHF.

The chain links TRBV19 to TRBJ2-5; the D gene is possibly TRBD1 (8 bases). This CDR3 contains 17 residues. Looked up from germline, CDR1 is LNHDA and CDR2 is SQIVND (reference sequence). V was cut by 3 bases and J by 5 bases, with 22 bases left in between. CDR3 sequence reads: CASSIQGAAGRLETQYF. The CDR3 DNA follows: TGTGCCAGTAGTATTCAGGGGGCAGCGGGACGTTTGGAGACCCAGTACTTC.

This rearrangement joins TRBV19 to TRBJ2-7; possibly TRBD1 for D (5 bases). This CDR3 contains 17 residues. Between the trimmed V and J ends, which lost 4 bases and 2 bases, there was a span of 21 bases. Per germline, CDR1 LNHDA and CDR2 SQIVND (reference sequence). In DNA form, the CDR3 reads TGTGCCAGTAGTACTCGCGCAGACAGTCAGGGTACCTACGAGCAGTACTTC. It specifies CASSTRADSQGTYEQYF. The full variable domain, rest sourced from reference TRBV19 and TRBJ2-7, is DGGITQSPKYLFRKEGQNVTLSCEQNLNHDAMYWYRQDPGQGLRLIYYSQIVNDFQKGDIAEGYSVSREKKESFPLTVTSAQKNPTAFYLCASSTRADSQGTYEQYFGPGTRLTVT.

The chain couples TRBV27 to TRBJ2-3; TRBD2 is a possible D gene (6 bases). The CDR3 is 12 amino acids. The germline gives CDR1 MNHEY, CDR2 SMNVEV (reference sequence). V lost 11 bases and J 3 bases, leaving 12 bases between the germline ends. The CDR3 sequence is CAGWDLTDTQYF. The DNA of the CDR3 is TGTGCCGGATGGGACTTAACAGATACGCAGTATTTT.